This is a list of T cell receptor beta chains from one sample in a study of blood T cell repertoires in COVID-19. Some clones are missing from TCRdb's copy, which holds only in-frame ones; the method was immunoSEQ multiplex PCR. Altogether around 120,000 clones are present, roughly 80% being singletons, with the ten largest covering 5.5% to 7%. The sample was peripheral blood. The receptors shown here come from a man between 65 and 85 years old with acute or convalescent COVID-19. Both conserved end residues are part of each CDR3. A D gene is named only where the DNA matches it firmly. Expanded clones are given a class, and other clones once, few, many or no size at all.

TRBV27	-	TRBD1	TRBJ2-3	TGTGCCAGCAGTTTATTAAGGGACAGGGGTCTAAAAAGCACAGATACGCAGTATTTT	CASSLLRDRGLKSTDTQYF
TRBV21-1	-	-	TRBJ1-1	TGTGCCAGCAGCAGCCCGACAGGCAACACTGAAGCTTTCTTT	CASSSPTGNTEAFF
TRBV15	-	TRBD1	TRBJ1-4	TGTGCCACCAGGGACTCAGGGGGCAGGAGTAATGAAAAACTGTTTTTT	CATRDSGGRSNEKLFF
TRBV5-4	-	-	TRBJ2-3	TGTGCCAGCAGCTTGGGACTAACGGACACAGATACGCAGTATTTT	CASSLGLTDTDTQYF
TRBV28	few	-	TRBJ2-1	TGTGCCAGCAGTTTCTTCTTAGAGCAGTTCTTC	CASSFFLEQFF
TRBV30	few	-	TRBJ1-5	TGTGCCTGGAGTCGGCAGGGGAGCAATCAGCCCCAGCATTTT	CAWSRQGSNQPQHF
TRBV7-9	-	-	TRBJ2-5	TGTGCCAGCAGCTCCTACCGGGGTCTGATAGAGACCCAGTACTTC	CASSSYRGLIETQYF
TRBV24-1	once	TRBD2	TRBJ2-3	TGTGCCACCAGTTGGGGGGCCCGGGATGGTAGCGGGAGATGGACAAGCACAGATACGCAGTATTTT	CATSWGARDGSGRWTSTDTQYF
TRBV9	-	-	TRBJ1-1	TGTGCCAGCAGCGTAGCACAGGCGAACACTGAAGCTTTCTTT	CASSVAQANTEAFF
TRBV12-3/TRBV12-4	-	-	TRBJ2-7	TGTGCCAGCGGGGCGGAGCCCTACGAGCAGTACTTC	CASGAEPYEQYF
TRBV2	-	-	TRBJ1-1	TGTGCCAGCAGTGAACAGGGCTCCGAAGCTTTCTTT	CASSEQGSEAFF
TRBV25-1	-	-	TRBJ1-1	TGTGCCAGCAGTGACCATGGACAAGGTGAAGCTTTCTTT	CASSDHGQGEAFF
TRBV6-1	-	-	TRBJ1-1	TGTGCCAGCAGTGACCGGGGTATGAACACTGAAGCTTTCTTT	CASSDRGMNTEAFF
TRBV5-4	-	TRBD2	TRBJ2-3	TGTGCCAGCAGCTTGGGACTAGCGGGTTCAGATACGCAGTATTTT	CASSLGLAGSDTQYF
TRBV28	-	TRBD2	TRBJ2-2	TGTGCCAGCAGTCCGGGGCCGGGCCTAGCGGGAGCCGGGGAGCTGTTTTTT	CASSPGPGLAGAGELFF
TRBV19	-	TRBD2	TRBJ2-5	TGTGCCAGTCGGGAGGGGGGGCGTGAGACCCAGTACTTC	CASREGGRETQYF
TRBV7-2	-	-	TRBJ2-7	TGTGCCAGCAGCCCTATACCGGCGGCGGGACAGATAATGTACGAGCAGTACTTC	CASSPIPAAGQIMYEQYF
TRBV9	-	-	TRBJ2-1	TGTGCCAGCAGCGCACAGGGTAGTGAGCAGTTCTTC	CASSAQGSEQFF
TRBV2	-	TRBD1	TRBJ1-1	TGTGCCAGCAGGTCCCCCATCGGACAGGGCCGACCTGAAGCTTTCTTT	CASRSPIGQGRPEAFF
TRBV18	-	TRBD1	TRBJ2-7	TGTGCCAGCTCACCGGGGACAGGGACGAGCTCCTACGAGCAGTACTTC	CASSPGTGTSSYEQYF
TRBV3-1/TRBV3-2	-	-	TRBJ1-4	TGTGCCAGCAGCCAAGTTAGCCGTTTGGAAAAACTGTTTTTT	CASSQVSRLEKLFF
TRBV4-1	-	TRBD1	TRBJ1-1	TGCGCCAGCAGCCAAGGACAGGGGGTCGCTGAAGCTTTCTTT	CASSQGQGVAEAFF
TRBV19	-	-	TRBJ1-2	TGTGCCAGTAGTGTCTCGAGCGCCCTCTATGGCTACATCTTC	CASSVSSALYGYIF
TRBV5-4	-	-	TRBJ2-1	TGTGCCAGCAACCCAGGGGGGACCAACAATGAGCAGTTCTTC	CASNPGGTNNEQFF
TRBV4-2	few	TRBD1	TRBJ1-1	TGTGCCAGCAGCCAAGACGGGACAGGGGTTACTGAAGCTTTCTTT	CASSQDGTGVTEAFF
TRBV4-1	-	-	TRBJ2-2	TGCGCCAGCAGCCCTGTCCCGAACACCGGGGAGCTGTTTTTT	CASSPVPNTGELFF
TRBV9	-	-	TRBJ2-3	TGTGCCAGCAGCGTAGCTACGGGACTTTTTCATACGCAGTATTTT	CASSVATGLFHTQYF
TRBV2	-	TRBD1	TRBJ2-7	TGTGCCAGCAGGACAGGGGAGAAGCAGTACTTC	CASRTGEKQYF
TRBV19	-	-	TRBJ2-7	TGTGCCAGTAGTAGGCAGGGCCGAAGGTCCTACGAGCAGTACTTC	CASSRQGRRSYEQYF
TRBV2	-	TRBD1	TRBJ2-1	TGTGCCAGCAGTACGACCCGGACAGGCGGCAATGAGCAGTTCTTC	CASSTTRTGGNEQFF
TRBV6-4	-	-	TRBJ2-3	TGTGCCAGCAGTGAAACTGGGGCCACAGATACGCAGTATTTT	CASSETGATDTQYF
TRBV3-1/TRBV3-2	-	TRBD2	TRBJ2-5	TGTGCCAGCAGCCTACCGGGACTAGATCCAGAGACCCAGTACTTC	CASSLPGLDPETQYF
TRBV30	-	-	TRBJ1-1	TGTGCCTGGGCCCCTAGTGGCACTGAAGCTTTCTTT	CAWAPSGTEAFF
TRBV5-1	-	TRBD2	TRBJ2-1	TGCGCCAGCAGCTATGATGGCGGGGGGTATGAGCAGTTCTTC	CASSYDGGGYEQFF
TRBV9	-	TRBD1	TRBJ2-5	TGTGCCAGCAGCTCGGGACAGTTCCAAGAGACCCAGTACTTC	CASSSGQFQETQYF
TRBV19	-	TRBD1	TRBJ1-1	TGTGCCACTGGGGGACAGGCCTACTTTTCGAACACTGAAGCTTTCTTT	CATGGQAYFSNTEAFF
TRBV30	-	-	TRBJ2-7	TGTGCCTGGAGTGTTATAGGGATCGCGGGAGAGCAGTACTTC	CAWSVIGIAGEQYF
TRBV19	once	TRBD2	TRBJ2-2	TGTGCCAGTAGTCAACCCCGGGGGGACCCGAACACCGGGGAGCTGTTTTTT	CASSQPRGDPNTGELFF
TRBV18	-	-	TRBJ1-1	TGTGCCAGCTCACCAGGGGGCGTCGGCACTGAAGCTTTCTTT	CASSPGGVGTEAFF
TRBV19	-	TRBD2	TRBJ2-2	TGTGCCAGTAGTTCCAGCGGGAGAAGGGCCGGGGAGCTGTTTTTT	CASSSSGRRAGELFF
TRBV7-2	-	-	TRBJ2-3	TGTGCCAGCAGCTTAACCAGGCGTACAGATACGCAGTATTTT	CASSLTRRTDTQYF
TRBV28	-	-	TRBJ2-7	TGTGCCAGCACGCCTCCCTCCGGCCCAGGGGCCTACGAGCAGTACTTC	CASTPPSGPGAYEQYF
TRBV27	few	TRBD2	TRBJ2-2	TGTGCCAGCAGTTTATTCCCCCCCGGACTAGCGGCGAACACCGGGGAGCTGTTTTTT	CASSLFPPGLAANTGELFF
TRBV3-1/TRBV3-2	-	-	TRBJ2-2	TGTGCCAGCAGCCAAGATCGCTACCCCGCCACGAACACCGGGGAGCTGTTTTTT	CASSQDRYPATNTGELFF
TRBV3-1/TRBV3-2	-	TRBD1	TRBJ2-1	TGTGCCAGCAGCCAAATAGGGACAGGCGTCGAGCAGTTCTTC	CASSQIGTGVEQFF
TRBV30	-	TRBD2	TRBJ2-1	TGTGCCTGGAGTGTATCTGGGCTAGCGGGTTACAATGAGCAGTTCTTC	CAWSVSGLAGYNEQFF
TRBV6-5	-	TRBD1	TRBJ2-7	TGTGCCAGCAGTTACGGGACAGGGCTGTTCTACGAGCAGTACTTC	CASSYGTGLFYEQYF
TRBV7-2	-	TRBD1	TRBJ2-2	TGTGCCAGCAGCAGGGACAGCTTGAACACCGGGGAGCTGTTTTTT	CASSRDSLNTGELFF
TRBV30	-	-	TRBJ2-1	TGTGCCTGGAGTGTACTAGCAGCCAACAATGAGCAGTTCTTC	CAWSVLAANNEQFF
TRBV27	-	-	TRBJ1-5	TGTGCCAGCAGTCCCCGGGTCAGTAGCAATCAGCCCCAGCATTTT	CASSPRVSSNQPQHF
TRBV15	-	TRBD1	TRBJ1-5	TGTGCCACCAGCAGAATACAGGGGGCAGGGCAGCCCCAGCATTTT	CATSRIQGAGQPQHF
TRBV27	-	-	TRBJ2-1	TGTGCCAGCAGTTTGTCTGGGGGCGAGGGGGAAGTATGGCAGTTCTTC	CASSLSGGEGEVWQFF
TRBV28	once	-	TRBJ2-3	TGTGCCAGCGGGCTCGGTTCAGATACGCAGTATTTT	CASGLGSDTQYF